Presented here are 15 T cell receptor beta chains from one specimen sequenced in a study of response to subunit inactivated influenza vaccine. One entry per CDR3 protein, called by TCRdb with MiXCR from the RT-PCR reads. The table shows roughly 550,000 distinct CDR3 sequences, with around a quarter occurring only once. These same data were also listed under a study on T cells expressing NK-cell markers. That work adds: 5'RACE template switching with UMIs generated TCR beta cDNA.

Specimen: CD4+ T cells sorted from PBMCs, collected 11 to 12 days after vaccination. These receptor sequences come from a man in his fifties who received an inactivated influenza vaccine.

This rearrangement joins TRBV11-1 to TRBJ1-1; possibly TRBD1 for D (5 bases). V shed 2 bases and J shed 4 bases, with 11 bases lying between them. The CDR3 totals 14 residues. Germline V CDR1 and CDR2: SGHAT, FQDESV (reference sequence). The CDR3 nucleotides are TGTGCCAGCAGCTTAAACCTCGGGGGCACTGAAGCTTTCTTT. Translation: CASSLNLGGTEAFF.

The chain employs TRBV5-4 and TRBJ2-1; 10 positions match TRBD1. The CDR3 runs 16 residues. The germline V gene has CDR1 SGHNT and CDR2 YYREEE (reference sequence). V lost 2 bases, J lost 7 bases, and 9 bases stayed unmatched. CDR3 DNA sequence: TGTGCCAGCAGCTTCGACAGGGGGCGCTTGCGGAATGAGCAGTTCTTC. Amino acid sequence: CASSFDRGRLRNEQFF. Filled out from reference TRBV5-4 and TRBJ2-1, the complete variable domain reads ETGVTQSPTHLIKTRGQQVTLRCSSQSGHNTVSWYQQALGQGPQFIFQYYREEENGRGNFPPRFSGLQFPNYSSELNVNALELDDSALYLCASSFDRGRLRNEQFFGPGTRLTVL.

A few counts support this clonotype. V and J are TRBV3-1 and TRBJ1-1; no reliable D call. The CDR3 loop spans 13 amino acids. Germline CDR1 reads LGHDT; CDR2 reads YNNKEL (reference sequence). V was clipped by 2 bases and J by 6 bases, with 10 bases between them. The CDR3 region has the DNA TGTGCCAGCAGCCAACTGGACGGAGCTGAAGCTTTCTTT. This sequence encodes CASSQLDGAEAFF.

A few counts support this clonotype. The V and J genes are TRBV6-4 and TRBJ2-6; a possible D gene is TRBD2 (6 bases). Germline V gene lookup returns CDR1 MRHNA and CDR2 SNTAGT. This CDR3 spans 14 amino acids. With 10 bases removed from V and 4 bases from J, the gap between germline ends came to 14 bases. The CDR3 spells CATSDYSGANVLTF. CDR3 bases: TGTGCCACCTCGGACTATTCCGGGGCCAACGTCCTGACTTTC.

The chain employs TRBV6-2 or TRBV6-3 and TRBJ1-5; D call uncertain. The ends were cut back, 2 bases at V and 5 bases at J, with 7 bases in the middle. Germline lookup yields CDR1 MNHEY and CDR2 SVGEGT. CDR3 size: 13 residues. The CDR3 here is CASSYEGYQPQHF. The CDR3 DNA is TGTGCCAGCAGTTACGAAGGTTATCAGCCCCAGCATTTT.

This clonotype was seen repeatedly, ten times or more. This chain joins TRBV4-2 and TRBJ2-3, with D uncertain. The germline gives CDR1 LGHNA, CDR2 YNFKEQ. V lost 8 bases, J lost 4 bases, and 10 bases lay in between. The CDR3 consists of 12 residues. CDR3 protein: CASAGFSDTQYF. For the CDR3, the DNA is TGTGCCAGCGCTGGGTTTTCAGATACGCAGTATTTT.

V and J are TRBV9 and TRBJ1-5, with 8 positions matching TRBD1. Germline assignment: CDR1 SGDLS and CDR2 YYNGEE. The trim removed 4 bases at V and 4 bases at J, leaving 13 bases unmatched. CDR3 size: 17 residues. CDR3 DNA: TGTGCCAGCAGCCCCCGACCCGGACAGGGCCTTAATCAGCCCCAGCATTTT. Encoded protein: CASSPRPGQGLNQPQHF.

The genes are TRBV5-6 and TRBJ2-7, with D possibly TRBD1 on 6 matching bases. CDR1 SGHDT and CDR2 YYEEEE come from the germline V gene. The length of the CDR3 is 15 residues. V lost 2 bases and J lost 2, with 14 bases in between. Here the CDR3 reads CASSFLMGATYEQYF. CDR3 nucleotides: TGTGCCAGCAGCTTTTTGATGGGGGCGACCTACGAGCAGTACTTC.

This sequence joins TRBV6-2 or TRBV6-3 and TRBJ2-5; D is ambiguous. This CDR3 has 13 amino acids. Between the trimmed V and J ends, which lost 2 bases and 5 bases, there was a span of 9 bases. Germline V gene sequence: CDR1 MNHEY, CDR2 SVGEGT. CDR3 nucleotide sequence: TGTGCCAGCAGTTACGGGAAGTGGGAGACCCAGTACTTC. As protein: CASSYGKWETQYF.

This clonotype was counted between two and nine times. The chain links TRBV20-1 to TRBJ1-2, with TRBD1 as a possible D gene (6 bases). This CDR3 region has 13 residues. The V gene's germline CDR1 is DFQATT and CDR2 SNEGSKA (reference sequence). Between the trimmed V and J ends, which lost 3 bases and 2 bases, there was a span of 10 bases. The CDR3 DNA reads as TGCAGTGCTAGCAGGGGATCCAACTATGGCTACACCTTC. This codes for CSASRGSNYGYTF.

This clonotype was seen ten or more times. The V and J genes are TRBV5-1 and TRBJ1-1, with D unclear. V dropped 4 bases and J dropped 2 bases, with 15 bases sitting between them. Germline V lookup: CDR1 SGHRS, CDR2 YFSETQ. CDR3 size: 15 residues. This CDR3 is CASSPPGRANTEAFF. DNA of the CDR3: TGCGCCAGCAGCCCCCCGGGGAGGGCCAACACTGAAGCTTTCTTT.

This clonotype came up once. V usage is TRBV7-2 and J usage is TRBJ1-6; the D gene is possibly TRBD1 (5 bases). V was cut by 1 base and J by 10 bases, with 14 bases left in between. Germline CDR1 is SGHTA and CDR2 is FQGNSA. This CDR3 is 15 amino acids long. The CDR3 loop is CASSLGAGGRSPLHF. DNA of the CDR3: TGTGCCAGCAGCTTAGGGGCGGGGGGTAGGTCACCCCTCCACTTT.

The DNA of the CDR3 is TGTGCCAGCAGTACCCACCCGGGACTCGCCAGTGGGGGCTACACCTTC. It yields the protein CASSTHPGLASGGYTF. The chain joins TRBV12-3 or TRBV12-4 to TRBJ1-2, with D perhaps TRBD1 (5 bases). The CDR3 extends over 16 amino acids. Trimming stripped 5 bases from V and 8 bases from J, with 24 bases between.

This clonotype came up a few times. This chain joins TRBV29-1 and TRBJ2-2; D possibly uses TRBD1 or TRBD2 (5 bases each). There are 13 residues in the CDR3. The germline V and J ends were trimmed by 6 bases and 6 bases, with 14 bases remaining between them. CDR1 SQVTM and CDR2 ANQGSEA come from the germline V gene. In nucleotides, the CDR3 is TGCAGCGTCAAGAAGATGGGGGCCGGGGAGCTGTTTTTT. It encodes CSVKKMGAGELFF.

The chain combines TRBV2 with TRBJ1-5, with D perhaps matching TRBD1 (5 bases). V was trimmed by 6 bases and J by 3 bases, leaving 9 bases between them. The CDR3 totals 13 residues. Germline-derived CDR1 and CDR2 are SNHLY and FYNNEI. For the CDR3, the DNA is TGTGCCAGCAGGGGGGGGTACAATCAGCCCCAGCATTTT. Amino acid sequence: CASRGGYNQPQHF.